The 26 T cell receptor beta chains given below trace back to one sample, sequenced in a study of STAT3 mutations in large granular lymphocyte leukemia. Their antigens are not known. Study-wide results and limits: At least one immunodominant TCR beta clonotype appeared in every T-cell large granular lymphocyte leukemia patient.

Generated by immunoSEQ multiplex PCR, the TCRdb table keeps only in-frame clones and is missing some. Counted here are tens of thousands of clones, about 94% occurring once; the ten biggest clones make up more than 6%. The sample was peripheral blood mononuclear cells. The receptor set was obtained from a middle-aged man with T-cell large granular lymphocyte leukemia. Some clones in this sample may be carry-over from other donors' samples.

For the CDR3, the DNA is TGTGCCAGCAGTTTCGTAGCGGGGGCCCTCGCAGGAGAGCAGTTCTTC. Its translation: CASSFVAGALAGEQFF. The chain joins TRBV27 to TRBJ2-1; 9 bases line up with TRBD2. The CDR3 consists of 16 residues. With 3 bases clipped from V and 10 bases from J, the junction kept 13 bases outside the gene matches. The V gene's germline CDR1 is MNHEY and CDR2 SMNVEV (reference sequence).

The chain has TRBV6-5 and TRBJ1-5; TRBD1 matches at 9 bases. Germline values: CDR1 MNHEY, CDR2 SVGAGI. The CDR3 consists of 14 residues. Losses at the gene ends were 5 bases for V and 15 bases for J; bases not matched to a gene: 14. For the CDR3, the DNA is TGTGCCAGCAGTACCGCCCCAGGACAGGGGAGATGGCATTTT. Translating it yields CASSTAPGQGRWHF.

The chain carries TRBV7-9 and TRBJ2-7; 9 bases are shared with TRBD1. Germline loops: CDR1 SEHNR, CDR2 FQNEAQ (reference sequence). This CDR3 is built from 14 residues. V lost 5 bases and J lost 5; bases outside the gene matches: 7. The CDR3 DNA reads as TGTGCCAGCAGCACACAGGGGGCGCGGGACGAGCAGTACTTC. Its translation is CASSTQGARDEQYF. Looking up the rest from reference TRBV7-9 and TRBJ2-7 gives the full variable domain: DTGVSQNPRHKITKRGQNVTFRCDPISEHNRLYWYRQTLGQGPEFLTYFQNEAQLEKSRLLSDRFSAERPKGSFSTLEIQRTEQGDSAMYLCASSTQGARDEQYFGPGTRLTVT.

The V and J genes are TRBV7-9 and TRBJ1-3; TRBD1 agrees at 9 bases. V lost 1 base to trimming and J lost 0 bases; unmatched junction nucleotides: 1. Germline-derived CDR1 and CDR2 are SEHNR and FQNEAQ (reference sequence). This CDR3 region has 16 residues. The CDR3 region has the DNA TGTGCCAGCAGCTTAGAACAGGGGGCCTCTGGAAACACCATATATTTT. It yields the protein CASSLEQGASGNTIYF.

The rearrangement joins TRBV29-1 to TRBJ2-2; D remains ambiguous. The length of the CDR3 is 13 residues. CDR1 and CDR2 (germline): SQVTM, ANQGSEA. Trimming took 4 bases from V and 5 from J, leaving 11 bases between them. The CDR3 protein is CSVVKGRTGELFF. DNA of the CDR3: TGCAGCGTTGTAAAGGGTCGTACCGGGGAGCTGTTTTTT.

J is TRBJ1-2 and V is TRBV4-1; D uncertain. The CDR3 sequence is 13 residues long. Trimming cost V 3 bases and J 6 bases, with 11 bases left between them. The germline V gene has CDR1 MGHRA and CDR2 YSYEKL. Written as DNA, the CDR3 is TGCGCCAGCAGCCACCAAGCGCTCGATGGCTACACCTTC. It is translated as CASSHQALDGYTF.

V usage is TRBV5-5 and J usage is TRBJ1-6; the D gene is possibly TRBD1 (5 bases). The CDR3 loop spans 15 amino acids. V was trimmed by 0 bases and J by 10 bases, leaving 14 bases between them. Germline V CDR1 and CDR2: SGHKS, YYEKEE (reference sequence). The CDR3 DNA reads as TGTGCCAGCAGCTTGGGACTTCAGGGAGGGTCACCCCTCCACTTT. Its protein product is CASSLGLQGGSPLHF.

The chain combines TRBV5-1 with TRBJ1-1; a weak D match, TRBD1 (5 bases). Trimming left V 1 base short and J 1 base short, with 8 bases between. The CDR3 consists of 14 residues. In germline, CDR1 is SGHRS, CDR2 YFSETQ. CDR3 DNA sequence: TGCGCCAGCAGCTTGACAGGTCAGAACACTGAAGCTTTCTTT. Protein sequence: CASSLTGQNTEAFF.

V is TRBV18 and J is TRBJ2-7; 7 bases fit TRBD1. This CDR3 is built from 18 residues. CDR1 and CDR2 (germline): KGHSH, LQKENI. With V trimmed by 0 bases and J by 3 bases, 14 bases remained unmatched. The CDR3 spells CASSPPLEHRGAYYEQYF. CDR3 coding DNA: TGTGCCAGCTCACCACCGCTAGAACACAGGGGCGCGTACTACGAGCAGTACTTC.

This chain uses TRBV7-8 with TRBJ1-3; D possibly corresponds to TRBD1 (6 bases). Between the trimmed V and J ends, which lost 5 bases and 0 bases, there was a span of 11 bases. The germline V gene encodes CDR1 SGHVS and CDR2 FQNEAQ. CDR3 size: 15 residues. The CDR3 loop reads CASSPQGTSGNTIYF. DNA of the CDR3: TGTGCCAGCAGCCCCCAGGGGACCTCTGGAAACACCATATATTTT. Based on the CDR3 plus reference TRBV7-8 and TRBJ1-3, the full variable domain is GAGVSQSPRYKVAKRGQDVALRCDPISGHVSLFWYQQALGQGPEFLTYFQNEAQLDKSGLPSDRFFAERPEGSVSTLKIQRTQQEDSAVYLCASSPQGTSGNTIYFGEGSWLTVV.

The chain carries TRBV7-9 and TRBJ1-6; weak D call: TRBD1 (5 bases). The CDR3 is made up of 15 amino acids. Trimming stripped 2 bases from V and 7 bases from J, with 12 bases between. CDR1 is SEHNR, CDR2 FQNEAQ, per germline (reference sequence). CDR3 region: CASSLSGRGNSPLHF. In DNA, the CDR3 is TGTGCCAGCAGCTTATCGGGACGGGGCAATTCACCCCTCCACTTT.

The J gene is TRBJ2-3, the V gene TRBV28; D assignment may be TRBD1 or TRBD2 (5 bases each). Germline V gene data show CDR1 as MDHEN and CDR2 as SYDVKM. The length of the CDR3 is 17 residues. Between the trimmed V and J ends, which lost 5 bases and 7 bases, there was a span of 25 bases. The CDR3 protein is CASSPRDGETTGYTQYF. Written as DNA, the CDR3 is TGTGCCAGCAGTCCCCGGGACGGGGAGACCACTGGATATACGCAGTATTTT.

The sample holds a few counts of this clone. The J gene is TRBJ1-3, the V gene TRBV6-5; possible D gene TRBD1, 5 bases. V was shortened by 8 bases and J by 0 bases, with 14 bases between the two germline ends. The CDR3 loop spans 15 amino acids. From germline, CDR1 is MNHEY and CDR2 SVGAGI. The CDR3 here is CASRQSLDSGNTIYF. The CDR3 DNA is TGTGCCAGCCGACAGAGTCTAGACTCTGGAAACACCATATATTTT.

CDR3 sequence: CASSYGQHYGYTF. The CDR3 region has the DNA TGTGCCAGCAGTTACGGGCAGCACTATGGCTACACCTTC. J is TRBJ1-2 and V is TRBV6-5; D is unresolved. In germline, CDR1 is MNHEY, CDR2 SVGAGI. This CDR3 has 13 residues. The V end was cut by 2 bases, the J end by 3 bases, with 7 bases between.

This clone was observed once. The chain recombines TRBV7-9 with TRBJ1-5; D gene uncertain. V was trimmed by 2 bases and J by 7 bases, leaving 6 bases between them. Germline values: CDR1 SEHNR, CDR2 FQNEAQ (reference sequence). This CDR3 is 12 amino acids long. The CDR3 nucleotides read TGTGCCAGCAGCTTAAGTACCCAGCCCCAGCATTTT. Translating gives CASSLSTQPQHF.

V is TRBV7-9 and J is TRBJ2-7; the D is unclear. Germline-derived CDR1 and CDR2 are SEHNR and FQNEAQ (reference sequence). The CDR3 runs to 14 residues. V was clipped by 1 base and J by 2 bases, with 9 bases between them. CDR3 protein: CASSLGSETYEQYF. The DNA for the CDR3 is TGTGCCAGCAGCTTAGGCTCTGAAACCTACGAGCAGTACTTC.

This chain joins TRBV18 and TRBJ1-1; no firm D call. The CDR3 length is 15 residues. The V and J ends lost 0 bases and 2 bases respectively, with 10 bases between them. The germline V gene encodes CDR1 KGHSH and CDR2 LQKENI. CDR3 region: CASSPPRVENTEAFF. DNA of the CDR3: TGTGCCAGCTCACCACCGAGGGTGGAAAACACTGAAGCTTTCTTT.

The chain is built from TRBV7-9 and TRBJ1-3; D unclear. Germline CDR1 and CDR2: SEHNR and FQNEAQ (reference sequence). The V end was cut by 5 bases, the J end by 4 bases, with 15 bases between. The CDR3 is 15 amino acids. Written as DNA, the CDR3 is TGTGCCAGCAGCCCGGGTATCCTCGGCGGAAACACCATATATTTT. Translating gives CASSPGILGGNTIYF.

This rearrangement joins TRBV11-2 to TRBJ2-7, with D uncertain. V lost 1 base, J lost 0 bases, and 16 bases lay in between. Germline-derived CDR1 and CDR2 are SGHAT and FQNNGV. The length of the CDR3 is 17 residues. CDR3 nucleotide sequence: TGTGCCAGCAGCTTAGCCCGAGGTATGAGAGGCTCCTACGAGCAGTACTTC. Amino acid sequence: CASSLARGMRGSYEQYF.

The rearrangement uses TRBV7-9 and TRBJ1-1; D might be TRBD1 (6 bases). Trimming took off 1 base at V and 9 bases at J, with 15 bases between the two ends. The CDR3 sequence is 14 residues long. CDR1 SEHNR and CDR2 FQNEAQ come from the germline V gene (reference sequence). The CDR3 region is CASSLVVGGAQAFF. The CDR3 nucleotides are TGTGCCAGCAGCTTAGTCGTTGGGGGGGCCCAAGCTTTCTTT.

The chain employs TRBV18 and TRBJ1-5; TRBD1 is a possible D gene (5 bases). V was shortened by 3 bases and J by 7 bases, with 19 bases between the two germline ends. CDR1 KGHSH and CDR2 LQKENI come from the germline V gene. The CDR3 has 16 residues. The CDR3 nucleotides are TGTGCCAGCTCACCGGCATTAGGGCAGGGTGTACAGCCCCAGCATTTT. This sequence encodes CASSPALGQGVQPQHF. Supplemented by reference TRBV18 and TRBJ1-5, the full variable domain reads NAGVMQNPRHLVRRRGQEARLRCSPMKGHSHVYWYRQLPEEGLKFMVYLQKENIIDESGMPKERFSAEFPKEGPSILRIQQVVRGDSAAYFCASSPALGQGVQPQHFGDGTRLSIL.

This chain's CDR3 is CASSYRTTLSYEQYF. DNA for the CDR3: TGTGCCAGCAGTTACAGGACAACACTATCCTACGAGCAGTACTTC. This chain connects TRBV6-6 to TRBJ2-7; possibly TRBD1 for D (5 bases). V was cut by 2 bases and J by 1 base, with 12 bases left in between. CDR3 length: 15 residues. Germline CDR1 reads MNHNY; CDR2 reads SVGAGI (reference sequence).

This clone appeared a few times. This chain links TRBV19 with TRBJ1-2; 9 nucleotides match TRBD1. CDR1 is LNHDA, CDR2 SQIVND, per germline (reference sequence). The V and J ends lost 6 bases and 3 bases, in that order; junction bases with no gene match: 8. The CDR3 runs 15 residues. The CDR3 region is CASRFRGQGHYGYTF. CDR3 bases: TGTGCCAGTAGATTTAGGGGACAGGGCCACTATGGCTACACCTTC.

The chain uses TRBV6-5 and TRBJ1-2, with 9 bases fitting TRBD1. The CDR3 loop spans 15 amino acids. Looked up from germline, CDR1 is MNHEY and CDR2 is SVGAGI. V lost 0 bases and J lost 2; bases outside the gene matches: 1. In DNA, the CDR3 is TGTGCCAGCAGTTACTCGGGGACAGGGAACTATGGCTACACCTTC. Translation gives CASSYSGTGNYGYTF.

The chain uses TRBV4-2 and TRBJ1-6; D is unresolved. CDR1 and CDR2 (germline): LGHNA, YNFKEQ. The V end lost 0 bases, the J end lost 6 bases, and 6 bases lay between the germline ends. The CDR3 consists of 14 residues. The CDR3 DNA reads TGTGCCAGCAGCCAAGATAGATTTAATTCACCCCTCCACTTT. Amino acid sequence: CASSQDRFNSPLHF.

This clone was seen once. This chain joins TRBV7-9 and TRBJ1-5; no reliable D call. V lost 5 bases, J lost 0 bases, and 11 bases lay in between. Germline CDR1 reads SEHNR; CDR2 reads FQNEAQ (reference sequence). There are 15 residues in the CDR3. CDR3 bases: TGTGCCAGCAGCAATAGCAAGTATAGCAATCAGCCCCAGCATTTT. This translates into CASSNSKYSNQPQHF. The variable domain in full, completed from reference TRBV7-9 and TRBJ1-5, reads DTGVSQNPRHKITKRGQNVTFRCDPISEHNRLYWYRQTLGQGPEFLTYFQNEAQLEKSRLLSDRFSAERPKGSFSTLEIQRTEQGDSAMYLCASSNSKYSNQPQHFGDGTRLSIL.